This T cell receptor (beta chain) derives from a study of blood T cell repertoires in COVID-19. Study context: Italy, Spain and the United States were the sources of the convalescent and acute COVID-19 samples. PBMCs, B-cell-depleted T cells, or T cells were the source of the cDNA or gDNA that made up the material.

As originally analysed: Reference gene primer amplification in the assay estimated nucleated cell counts. Here immunoSEQ multiplex PCR was the method, and the copy in TCRdb shows in-frame clones only, minus some. That table furnishes V, J and clone size, whereas the DNA furnished D and trimming. In the table there are 35,000 to 50,000 clones, 80% to 90% of which are singletons. Trimming shortened V by 1 base and J by 5 bases, and 9 bases separated the two germline ends. From germline, CDR1 is SGHDN and CDR2 FVKESK. This CDR3 is 14 amino acids long. V and J are TRBV14 and TRBJ1-5; D remains unclear. The material sequenced was peripheral blood. The source of this sequence is a woman between 35 and 50 years old with acute or convalescent COVID-19. The CDR3 is CASSQGGNHQPQHF. The CDR3 DNA sequence: TGTGCCAGCAGCCAAGGAGGGAACCATCAGCCCCAGCATTTT.